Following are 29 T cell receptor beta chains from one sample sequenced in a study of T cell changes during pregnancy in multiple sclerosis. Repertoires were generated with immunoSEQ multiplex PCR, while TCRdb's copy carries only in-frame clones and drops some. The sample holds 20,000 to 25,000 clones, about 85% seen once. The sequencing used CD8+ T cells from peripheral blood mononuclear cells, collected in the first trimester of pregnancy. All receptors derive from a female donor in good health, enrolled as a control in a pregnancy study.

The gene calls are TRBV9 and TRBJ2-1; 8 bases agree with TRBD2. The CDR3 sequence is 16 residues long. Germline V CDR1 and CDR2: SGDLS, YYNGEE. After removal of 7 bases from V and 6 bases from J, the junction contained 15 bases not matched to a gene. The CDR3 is CASARGGGGPFNEQFF. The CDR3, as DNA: TGTGCCAGCGCCCGGGGGGGCGGGGGCCCCTTCAATGAGCAGTTCTTC.

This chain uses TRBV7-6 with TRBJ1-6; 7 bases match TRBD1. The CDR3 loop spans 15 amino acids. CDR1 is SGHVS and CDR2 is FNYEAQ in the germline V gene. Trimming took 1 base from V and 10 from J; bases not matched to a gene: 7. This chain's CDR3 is CASSLELTGRSPLHF. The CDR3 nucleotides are TGTGCCAGCAGCTTAGAGTTGACAGGGAGGTCACCCCTCCACTTT.

The CDR3 region is CASSLARQGRDSPLHF. The CDR3 coding sequence is TGTGCCAGCAGCTTAGCGCGTCAGGGAAGGGATTCACCCCTCCACTTT. The chain employs TRBV7-9 and TRBJ1-6; a weak D match, TRBD1 (5 bases). The length of the CDR3 is 16 residues. Germline CDR1 is SEHNR and CDR2 is FQNEAQ (reference sequence). V lost 0 bases to trimming and J lost 8 bases, with 14 bases between them. The whole variable domain, filled in from reference TRBV7-9 and TRBJ1-6, reads DTGVSQNPRHKITKRGQNVTFRCDPISEHNRLYWYRQTLGQGPEFLTYFQNEAQLEKSRLLSDRFSAERPKGSFSTLEIQRTEQGDSAMYLCASSLARQGRDSPLHFGNGTRLTVT.

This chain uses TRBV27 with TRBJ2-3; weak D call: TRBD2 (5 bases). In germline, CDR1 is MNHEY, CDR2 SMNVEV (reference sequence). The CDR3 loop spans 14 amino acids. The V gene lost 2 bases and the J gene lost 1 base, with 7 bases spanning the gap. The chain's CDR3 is CASSLVRGTDTQYF. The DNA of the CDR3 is TGTGCCAGCAGTTTAGTGAGGGGCACAGATACGCAGTATTTT.

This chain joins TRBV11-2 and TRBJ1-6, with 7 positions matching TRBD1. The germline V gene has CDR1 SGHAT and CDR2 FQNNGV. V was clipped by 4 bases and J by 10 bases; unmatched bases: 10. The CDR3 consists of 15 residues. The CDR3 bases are TGTGCCAGCAGCTCAGTCAGGGGGAAACGGTCACCCCTCCACTTT. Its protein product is CASSSVRGKRSPLHF. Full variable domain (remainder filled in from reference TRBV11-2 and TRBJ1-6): EAGVAQSPRYKIIEKRQSVAFWCNPISGHATLYWYQQILGQGPKLLIQFQNNGVVDDSQLPKDRFSAERLKGVDSTLKIQPAKLEDSAVYLCASSSVRGKRSPLHFGNGTRLTVT.

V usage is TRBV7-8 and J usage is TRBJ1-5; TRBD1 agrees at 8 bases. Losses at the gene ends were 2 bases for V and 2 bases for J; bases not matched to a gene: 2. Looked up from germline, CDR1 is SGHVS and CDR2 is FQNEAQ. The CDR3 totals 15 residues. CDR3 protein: CASSLQGAGNQPQHF. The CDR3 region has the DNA TGTGCCAGCAGCTTACAGGGGGCTGGCAATCAGCCCCAGCATTTT.

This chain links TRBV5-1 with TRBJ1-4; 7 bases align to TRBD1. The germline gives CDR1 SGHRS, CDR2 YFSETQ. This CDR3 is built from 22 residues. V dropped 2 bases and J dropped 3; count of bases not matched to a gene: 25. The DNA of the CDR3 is TGCGCCAGCAGCTTCCTTGGCCTGCAAGGACGTGGACAGGCAATACCTAATGAAAAACTGTTTTTT. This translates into CASSFLGLQGRGQAIPNEKLFF.

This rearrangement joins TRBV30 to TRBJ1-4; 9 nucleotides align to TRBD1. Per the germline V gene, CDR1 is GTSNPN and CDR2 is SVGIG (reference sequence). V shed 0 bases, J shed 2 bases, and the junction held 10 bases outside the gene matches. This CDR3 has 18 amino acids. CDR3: CAWSVLGDRGSTNEKLFF. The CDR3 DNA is TGTGCCTGGAGTGTACTAGGTGACAGGGGGTCGACTAATGAAAAACTGTTTTTT.

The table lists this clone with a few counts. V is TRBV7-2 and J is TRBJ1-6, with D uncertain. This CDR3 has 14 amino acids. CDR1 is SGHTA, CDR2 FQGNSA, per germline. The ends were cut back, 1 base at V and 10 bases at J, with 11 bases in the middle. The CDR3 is CASSLDSGRSPLHF. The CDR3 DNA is TGTGCCAGCAGCTTAGATTCGGGAAGGTCACCCCTCCACTTT.

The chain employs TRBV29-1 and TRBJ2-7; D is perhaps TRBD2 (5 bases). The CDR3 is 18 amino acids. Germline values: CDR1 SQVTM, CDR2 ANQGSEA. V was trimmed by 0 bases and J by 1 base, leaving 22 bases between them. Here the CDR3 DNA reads TGCAGCGTTGAAGAACCGGGTCCCAAGTTGGGAGCTTCCTACGAGCAGTACTTC. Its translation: CSVEEPGPKLGASYEQYF.

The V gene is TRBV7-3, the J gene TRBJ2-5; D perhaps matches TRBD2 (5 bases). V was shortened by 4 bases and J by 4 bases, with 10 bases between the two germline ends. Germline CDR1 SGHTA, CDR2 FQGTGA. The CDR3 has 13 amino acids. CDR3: CASSSWAGETQYF. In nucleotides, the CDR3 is TGTGCCAGCAGCTCCTGGGCGGGAGAGACCCAGTACTTC.

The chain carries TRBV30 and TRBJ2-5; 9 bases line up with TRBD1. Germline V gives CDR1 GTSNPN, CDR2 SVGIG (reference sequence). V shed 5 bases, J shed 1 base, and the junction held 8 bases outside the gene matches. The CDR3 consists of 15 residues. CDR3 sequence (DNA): TGTGCCTGGGTTAGGGGACAGGGTTCCCAAGAGACCCAGTACTTC. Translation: CAWVRGQGSQETQYF.

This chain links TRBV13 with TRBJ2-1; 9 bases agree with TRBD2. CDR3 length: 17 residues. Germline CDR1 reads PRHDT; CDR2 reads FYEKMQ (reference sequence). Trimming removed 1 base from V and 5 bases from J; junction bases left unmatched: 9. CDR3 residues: CASSLAGSGGADNEQFF. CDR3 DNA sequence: TGTGCCAGCAGCTTAGCGGGTAGCGGGGGAGCGGACAATGAGCAGTTCTTC.

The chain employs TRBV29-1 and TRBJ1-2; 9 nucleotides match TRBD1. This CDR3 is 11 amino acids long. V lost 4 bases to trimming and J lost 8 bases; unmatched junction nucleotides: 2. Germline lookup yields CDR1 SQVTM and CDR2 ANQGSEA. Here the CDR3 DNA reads TGCAGCGTTGCGGACAGGGGCGGCTACACCTTC. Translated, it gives CSVADRGGYTF.

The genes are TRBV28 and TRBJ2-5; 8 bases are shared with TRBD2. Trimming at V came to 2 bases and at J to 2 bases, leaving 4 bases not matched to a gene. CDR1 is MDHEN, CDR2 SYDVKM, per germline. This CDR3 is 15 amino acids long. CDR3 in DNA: TGTGCCAGCAGTTTAAGCGGCGGGGGGCAAGAGACCCAGTACTTC. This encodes CASSLSGGGQETQYF. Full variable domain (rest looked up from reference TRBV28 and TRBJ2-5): DVKVTQSSRYLVKRTGEKVFLECVQDMDHENMFWYRQDPGLGLRLIYFSYDVKMKEKGDIPEGYSVSREKKERFSLILESASTNQTSMYLCASSLSGGGQETQYFGPGTRLLVL.

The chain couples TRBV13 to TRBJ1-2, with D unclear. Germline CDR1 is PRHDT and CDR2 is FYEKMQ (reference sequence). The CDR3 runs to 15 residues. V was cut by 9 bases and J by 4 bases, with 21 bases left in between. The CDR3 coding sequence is TGTGCCAGTTTGGCATACCGGGAAATGGGCTATGGCTACACCTTC. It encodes CASLAYREMGYGYTF.

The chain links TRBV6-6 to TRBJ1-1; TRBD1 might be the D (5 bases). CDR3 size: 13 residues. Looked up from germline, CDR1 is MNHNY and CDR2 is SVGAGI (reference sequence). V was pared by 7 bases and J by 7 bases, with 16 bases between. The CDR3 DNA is TGTGCCAGCACCTACAGGACCGGATTTGAAGCTTTCTTT. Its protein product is CASTYRTGFEAFF.

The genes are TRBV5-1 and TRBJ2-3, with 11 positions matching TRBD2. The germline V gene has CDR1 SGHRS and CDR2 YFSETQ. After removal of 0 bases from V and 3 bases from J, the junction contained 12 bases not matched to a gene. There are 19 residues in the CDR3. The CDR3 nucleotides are TGCGCCAGCAGCTTGGAGGGGGCTAGCGGGGGGATTCGGACAGATACGCAGTATTTT. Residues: CASSLEGASGGIRTDTQYF.

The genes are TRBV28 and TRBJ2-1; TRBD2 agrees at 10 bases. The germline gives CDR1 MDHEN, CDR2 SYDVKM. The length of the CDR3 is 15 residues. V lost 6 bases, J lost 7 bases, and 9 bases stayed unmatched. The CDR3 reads CASSRASGRGNEQFF. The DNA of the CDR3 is TGTGCCAGCAGCCGGGCAAGCGGGAGGGGGAATGAGCAGTTCTTC.

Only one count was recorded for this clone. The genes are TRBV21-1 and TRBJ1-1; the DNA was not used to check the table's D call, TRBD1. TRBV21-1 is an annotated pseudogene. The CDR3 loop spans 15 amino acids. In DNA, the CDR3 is TGTGCCAGCATCCCAGACAGTCCTTTGAACACTGAAGCTTTCTTT. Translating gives CASIPDSPLNTEAFF.

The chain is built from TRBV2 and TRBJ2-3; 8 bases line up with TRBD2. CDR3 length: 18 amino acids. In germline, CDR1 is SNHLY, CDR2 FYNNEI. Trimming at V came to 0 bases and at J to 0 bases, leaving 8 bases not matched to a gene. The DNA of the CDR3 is TGTGCCAGCAGTGAAGCGCGGGACGGGGGGGAAAGCACAGATACGCAGTATTTT. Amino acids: CASSEARDGGESTDTQYF. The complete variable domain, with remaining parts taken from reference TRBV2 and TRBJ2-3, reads EPEVTQTPSHQVTQMGQEVILRCVPISNHLYFYWYRQILGQKVEFLVSFYNNEISEKSEIFDDQFSVERPDGSNFTLKIRSTKLEDSAMYFCASSEARDGGESTDTQYFGPGTRLTVL.

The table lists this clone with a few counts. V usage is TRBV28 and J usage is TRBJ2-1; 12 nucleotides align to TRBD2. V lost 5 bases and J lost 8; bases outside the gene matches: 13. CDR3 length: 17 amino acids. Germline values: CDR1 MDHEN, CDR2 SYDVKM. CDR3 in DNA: TGTGCCAGCAGTCAACCGACTAGCGGGAGCCACATTGATGAGCAGTTCTTC. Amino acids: CASSQPTSGSHIDEQFF. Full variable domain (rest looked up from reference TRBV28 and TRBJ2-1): DVKVTQSSRYLVKRTGEKVFLECVQDMDHENMFWYRQDPGLGLRLIYFSYDVKMKEKGDIPEGYSVSREKKERFSLILESASTNQTSMYLCASSQPTSGSHIDEQFFGPGTRLTVL.

The CDR3 reads CASSAGLGQDNSPLHF. The CDR3 region has the DNA TGTGCCAGTAGTGCGGGGCTGGGACAGGACAATTCACCCCTCCACTTT. The chain recombines TRBV19 with TRBJ1-6, with 8 bases matching TRBD1. CDR1 LNHDA and CDR2 SQIVND come from the germline V gene (reference sequence). The CDR3 spans 16 residues. With V trimmed by 5 bases and J by 7 bases, 10 bases remained unmatched.

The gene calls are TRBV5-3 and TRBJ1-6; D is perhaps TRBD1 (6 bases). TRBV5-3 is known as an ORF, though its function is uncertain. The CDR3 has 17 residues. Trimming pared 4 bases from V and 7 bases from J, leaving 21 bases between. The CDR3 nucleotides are TGTGCCAGAAGCCAAGGACAGCTGCCAGACCGGAATTCACCCCTCCACTTT. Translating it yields CARSQGQLPDRNSPLHF.

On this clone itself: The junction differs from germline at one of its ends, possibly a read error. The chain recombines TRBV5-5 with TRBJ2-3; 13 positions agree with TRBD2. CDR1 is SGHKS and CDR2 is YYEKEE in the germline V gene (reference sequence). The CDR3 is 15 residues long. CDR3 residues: CASSPPTSGRARRRF. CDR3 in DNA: TGTGCCAGCAGTCCTCCTACTAGCGGGAGGGCCCGGAGAAGGTTT. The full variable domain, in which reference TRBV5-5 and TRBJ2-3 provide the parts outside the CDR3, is DAGVTQSPTHLIKTRGQQVTLRCSPISGHKSVSWYQQVLGQGPQFIFQYYEKEERGRGNFPDRFSARQFPNYSSELNVNALLLGDSALYLCASSPPTSGRARRRFGPGTRLTVL.

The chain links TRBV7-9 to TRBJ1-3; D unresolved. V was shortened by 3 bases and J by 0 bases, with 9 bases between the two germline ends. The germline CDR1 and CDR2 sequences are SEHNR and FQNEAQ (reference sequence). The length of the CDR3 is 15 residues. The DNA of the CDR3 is TGTGCCAGCAGCTTTGGCATCTCCTCTGGAAACACCATATATTTT. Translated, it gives CASSFGISSGNTIYF. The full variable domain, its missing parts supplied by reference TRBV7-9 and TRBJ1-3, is DTGVSQNPRHKITKRGQNVTFRCDPISEHNRLYWYRQTLGQGPEFLTYFQNEAQLEKSRLLSDRFSAERPKGSFSTLEIQRTEQGDSAMYLCASSFGISSGNTIYFGEGSWLTVV.

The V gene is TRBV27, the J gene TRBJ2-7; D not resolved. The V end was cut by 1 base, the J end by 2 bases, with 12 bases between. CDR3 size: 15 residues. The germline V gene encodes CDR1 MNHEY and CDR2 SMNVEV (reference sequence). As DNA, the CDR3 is TGTGCCAGCAGTTTATGGGCCGCTATTCCCTACGAGCAGTACTTC. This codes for CASSLWAAIPYEQYF.

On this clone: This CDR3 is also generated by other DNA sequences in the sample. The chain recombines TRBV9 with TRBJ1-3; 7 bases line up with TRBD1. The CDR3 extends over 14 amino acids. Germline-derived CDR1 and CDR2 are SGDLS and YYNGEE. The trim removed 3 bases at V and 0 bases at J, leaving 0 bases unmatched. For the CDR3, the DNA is TGTGCCAGCAGCGCAGGGGGCTCTGGAAACACCATATATTTT. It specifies CASSAGGSGNTIYF.

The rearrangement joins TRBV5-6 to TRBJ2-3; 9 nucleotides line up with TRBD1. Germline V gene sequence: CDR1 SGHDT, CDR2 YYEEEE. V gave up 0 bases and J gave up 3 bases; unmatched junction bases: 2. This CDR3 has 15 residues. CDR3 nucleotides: TGTGCCAGCAGCTTGGACAGGGGGCGAACAGATACGCAGTATTTT. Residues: CASSLDRGRTDTQYF.